The following is a T cell receptor (beta chain) sequence with its context. Antigen: not known. Skipping T cell sorting, the study isolated total RNA directly from whole blood. TCRdb reprocessed the 5' RACE reads and reports one entry per CDR3 protein, with no DNA. Here the sample table reports over 100,000 distinct CDR3 sequences. These data come from a study of monozygotic twins with inflammatory bowel disease. Germline CDR1 is SGDLS and CDR2 is YYNGEE. This CDR3 region has 19 residues. Study observations and caveats: Fewer shared clonotypes with others were found in IBD patients than in healthy twins, especially with disease activity. What may have added variability to patient repertoires is that immunosuppressive treatments differed. IBD patients carried less diverse TCRbeta repertoires (inverse Simpson) than healthy co-twins.

Sequencing input: blood. The TCR was taken from a human donor with ulcerative colitis or Crohn's disease, or a healthy co-twin of an affected twin (not recorded which). The chain joins TRBV9 to TRBJ2-1; the D call from TCRdb, TRBD2, cannot be confirmed without DNA. CDR3 loop: CASSIEAGRSGREGNEQFF.